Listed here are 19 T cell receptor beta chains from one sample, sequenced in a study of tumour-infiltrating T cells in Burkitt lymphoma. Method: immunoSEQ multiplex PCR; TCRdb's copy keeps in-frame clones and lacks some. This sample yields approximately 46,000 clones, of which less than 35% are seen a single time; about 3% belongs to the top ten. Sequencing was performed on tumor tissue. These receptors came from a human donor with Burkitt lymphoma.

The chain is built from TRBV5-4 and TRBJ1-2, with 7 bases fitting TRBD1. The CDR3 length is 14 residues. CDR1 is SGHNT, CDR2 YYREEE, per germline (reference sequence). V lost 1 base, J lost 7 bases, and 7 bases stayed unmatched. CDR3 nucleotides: TGTGCCAGCAGCTTGATGACAGGGAGGGGTGGCTACACCTTC. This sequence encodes CASSLMTGRGGYTF.

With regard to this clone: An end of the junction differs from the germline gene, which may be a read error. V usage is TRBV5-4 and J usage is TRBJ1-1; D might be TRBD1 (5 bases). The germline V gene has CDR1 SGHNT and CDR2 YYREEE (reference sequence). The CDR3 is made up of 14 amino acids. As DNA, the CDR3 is TGTGCCAGCAGGTTGGGGCGAGGGAACACTGAAGCTTTCTTT. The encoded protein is CASRLGRGNTEAFF.

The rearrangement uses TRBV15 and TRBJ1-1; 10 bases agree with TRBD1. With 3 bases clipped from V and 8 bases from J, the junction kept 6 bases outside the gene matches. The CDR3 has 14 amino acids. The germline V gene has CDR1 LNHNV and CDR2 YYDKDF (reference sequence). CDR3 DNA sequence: TGTGCCACCAGCAGGGGGGGACAGGGGCCCGAAGCTTTCTTT. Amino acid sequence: CATSRGGQGPEAFF.

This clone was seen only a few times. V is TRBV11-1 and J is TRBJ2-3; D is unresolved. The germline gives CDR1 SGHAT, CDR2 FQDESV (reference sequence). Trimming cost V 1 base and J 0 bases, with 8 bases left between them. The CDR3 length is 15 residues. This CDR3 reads CASSLDYASTDTQYF. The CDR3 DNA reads TGTGCCAGCAGCTTAGACTACGCTAGCACAGATACGCAGTATTTT.

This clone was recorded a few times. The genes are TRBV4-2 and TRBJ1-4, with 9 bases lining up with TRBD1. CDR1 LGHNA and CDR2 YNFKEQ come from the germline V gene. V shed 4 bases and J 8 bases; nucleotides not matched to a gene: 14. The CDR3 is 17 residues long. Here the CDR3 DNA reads TGTGCCAGCAGCCGACTCCCGGGACAGGGATCGAAAGAAAAACTGTTTTTT. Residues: CASSRLPGQGSKEKLFF.

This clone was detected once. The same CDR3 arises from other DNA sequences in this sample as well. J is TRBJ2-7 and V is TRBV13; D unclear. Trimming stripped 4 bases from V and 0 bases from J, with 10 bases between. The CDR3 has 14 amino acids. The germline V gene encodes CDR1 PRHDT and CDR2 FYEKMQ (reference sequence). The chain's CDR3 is CASSSGPSSYEQYF. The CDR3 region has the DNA TGTGCCAGCAGCTCTGGACCGAGCTCCTACGAGCAGTACTTC.

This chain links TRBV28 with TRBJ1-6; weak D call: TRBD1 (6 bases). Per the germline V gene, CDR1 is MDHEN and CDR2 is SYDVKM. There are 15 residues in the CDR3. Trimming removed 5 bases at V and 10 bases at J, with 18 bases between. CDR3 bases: TGTGCCAGCAGTGCAGCTGGGGGGCGGGTATCACCCCTCCACTTT. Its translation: CASSAAGGRVSPLHF.

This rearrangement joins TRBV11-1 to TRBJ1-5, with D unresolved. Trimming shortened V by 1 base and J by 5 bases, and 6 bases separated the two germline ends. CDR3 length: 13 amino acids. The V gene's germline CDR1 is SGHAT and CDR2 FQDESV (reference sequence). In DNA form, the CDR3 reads TGTGCCAGCAGCTTAGGGGCGGATCAGCCCCAGCATTTT. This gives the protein CASSLGADQPQHF. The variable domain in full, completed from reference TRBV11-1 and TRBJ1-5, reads EAEVAQSPRYKITEKSQAVAFWCDPISGHATLYWYRQILGQGPELLVQFQDESVVDDSQLPKDRFSAERLKGVDSTLKIQPAELGDSAMYLCASSLGADQPQHFGDGTRLSIL.

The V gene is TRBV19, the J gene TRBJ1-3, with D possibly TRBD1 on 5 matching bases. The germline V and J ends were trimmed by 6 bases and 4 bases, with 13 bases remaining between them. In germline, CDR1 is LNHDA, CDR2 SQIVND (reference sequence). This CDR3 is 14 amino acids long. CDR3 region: CASSSGLQGNTIYF. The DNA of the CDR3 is TGTGCCAGTAGCTCGGGACTTCAAGGAAACACCATATATTTT.

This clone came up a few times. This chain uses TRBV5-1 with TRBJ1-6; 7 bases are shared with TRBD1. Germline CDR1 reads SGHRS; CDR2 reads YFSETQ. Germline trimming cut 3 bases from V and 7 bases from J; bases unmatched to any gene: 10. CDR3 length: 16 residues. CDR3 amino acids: CASSSSTGTENSPLHF. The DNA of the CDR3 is TGCGCCAGCAGCTCGAGTACCGGGACAGAAAATTCACCCCTCCACTTT.

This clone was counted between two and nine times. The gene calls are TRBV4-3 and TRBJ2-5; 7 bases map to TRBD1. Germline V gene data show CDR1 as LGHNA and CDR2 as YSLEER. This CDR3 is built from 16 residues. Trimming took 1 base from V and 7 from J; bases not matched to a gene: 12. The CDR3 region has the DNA TGCGCCAGCAGCCAAGCAAAGGGGGCTCGAGGAGGGACCCAGTACTTC. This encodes CASSQAKGARGGTQYF.

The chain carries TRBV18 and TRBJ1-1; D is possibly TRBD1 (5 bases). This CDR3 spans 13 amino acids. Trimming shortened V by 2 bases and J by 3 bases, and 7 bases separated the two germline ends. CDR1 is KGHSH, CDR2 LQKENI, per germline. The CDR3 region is CASSPRGDTEAFF. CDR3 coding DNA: TGTGCCAGCTCACCAAGGGGTGACACTGAAGCTTTCTTT.

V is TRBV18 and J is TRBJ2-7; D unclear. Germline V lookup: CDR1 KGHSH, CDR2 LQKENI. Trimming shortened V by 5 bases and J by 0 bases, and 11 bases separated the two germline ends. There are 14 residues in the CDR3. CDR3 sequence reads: CASSYGSSSYEQYF. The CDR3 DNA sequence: TGTGCCAGCTCATACGGCTCAAGCTCCTACGAGCAGTACTTC.

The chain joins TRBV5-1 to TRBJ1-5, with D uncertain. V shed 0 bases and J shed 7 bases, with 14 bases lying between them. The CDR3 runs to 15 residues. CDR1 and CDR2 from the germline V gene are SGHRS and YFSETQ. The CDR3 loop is CASSLGLGVRQPQHF. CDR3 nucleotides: TGCGCCAGCAGCTTGGGCCTTGGTGTAAGGCAGCCCCAGCATTTT.

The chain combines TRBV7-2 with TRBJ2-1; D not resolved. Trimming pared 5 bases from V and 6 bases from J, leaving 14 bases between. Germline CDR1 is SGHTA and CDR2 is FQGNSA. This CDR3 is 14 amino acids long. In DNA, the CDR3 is TGTGCCAGCAGCCCTCTCGCACAGAGCAATGAGCAGTTCTTC. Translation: CASSPLAQSNEQFF.

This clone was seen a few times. The CDR3 coding sequence is TGTGCCAGCAGCAGACGGGACAGCAAAAACATTCAGTACTTC. It encodes CASSRRDSKNIQYF. The chain links TRBV5-4 to TRBJ2-4; 7 nucleotides align to TRBD1. The CDR3 runs to 14 residues. V gave up 4 bases and J gave up 3 bases; unmatched junction bases: 4. CDR1 is SGHNT and CDR2 is YYREEE in the germline V gene (reference sequence). The complete variable domain, with remaining parts taken from reference TRBV5-4 and TRBJ2-4, reads ETGVTQSPTHLIKTRGQQVTLRCSSQSGHNTVSWYQQALGQGPQFIFQYYREEENGRGNFPPRFSGLQFPNYSSELNVNALELDDSALYLCASSRRDSKNIQYFGAGTRLSVL.

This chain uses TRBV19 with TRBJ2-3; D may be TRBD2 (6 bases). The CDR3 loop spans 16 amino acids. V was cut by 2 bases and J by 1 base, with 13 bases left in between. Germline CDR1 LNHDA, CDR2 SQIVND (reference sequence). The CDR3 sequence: CASSILGEVGTDTQYF. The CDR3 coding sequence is TGTGCCAGTAGTATATTGGGGGAGGTTGGCACAGATACGCAGTATTTT.

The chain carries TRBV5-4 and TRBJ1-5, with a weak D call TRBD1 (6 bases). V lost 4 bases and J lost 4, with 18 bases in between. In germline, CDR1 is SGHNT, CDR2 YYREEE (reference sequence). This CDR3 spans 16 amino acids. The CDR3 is CASSQRADSRNQPQHF. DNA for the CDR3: TGTGCCAGCAGCCAGAGGGCGGACAGCAGAAATCAGCCCCAGCATTTT.

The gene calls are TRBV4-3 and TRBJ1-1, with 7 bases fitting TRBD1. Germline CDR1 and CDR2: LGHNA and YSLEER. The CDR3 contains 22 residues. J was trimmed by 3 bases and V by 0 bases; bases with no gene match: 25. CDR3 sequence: CASSQDEGSLSRQGGFHTEAFF. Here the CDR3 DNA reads TGCGCCAGCAGCCAAGATGAGGGTTCCCTGTCCCGACAGGGCGGTTTTCACACTGAAGCTTTCTTT.